Below, 29 T cell receptor beta chains from the same sample are listed, as sequenced in a study of radiotherapy plus CTLA-4 blockade in lung cancer. Some clones are missing from TCRdb's copy, which holds only in-frame ones; the method was immunoSEQ multiplex PCR. The sample shows about 30,000 clones, less than 80% of them seen only once. The specimen was peripheral blood, collected from a patient treated with radiotherapy plus ipilimumab. Receptor source: a human donor with non-small cell lung cancer who had stable disease on radiotherapy plus ipilimumab.

The chain links TRBV5-1 to TRBJ1-4, with 8 bases lining up with TRBD1. This CDR3 has 15 amino acids. CDR1 is SGHRS, CDR2 YFSETQ, per germline. The V gene end was trimmed by 3 bases and the J gene end by 7 bases; junction bases not matched to a gene: 8. This chain's CDR3 is CASSSLGTGREKLFF. Written as DNA, the CDR3 is TGCGCCAGCAGCTCCCTAGGGACAGGACGTGAAAAACTGTTTTTT.

This chain uses TRBV6-1 with TRBJ2-1; 9 nucleotides match TRBD2. Trimming took 2 bases from V and 3 from J; bases not matched to a gene: 2. Germline CDR1 MNHNS, CDR2 SASEGT. The CDR3 covers 15 residues. The CDR3 sequence is CASSEKTSGYNEQFF. Written as DNA, the CDR3 is TGTGCCAGCAGTGAAAAGACTAGCGGCTACAATGAGCAGTTCTTC.

For the CDR3, the DNA is TGTGCCAGCGGGGGTCTACAAAGTGGTGTTGAGCAGTTCTTC. It translates to CASGGLQSGVEQFF. The chain combines TRBV6-5 with TRBJ2-1; possibly TRBD1 or TRBD2 for D (5 bases each). V was trimmed by 8 bases and J by 9 bases, leaving 20 bases between them. The V gene's germline CDR1 is MNHEY and CDR2 SVGAGI. CDR3 length: 14 residues.

CDR3 sequence (DNA): TGTGCCAGCAGGGGGGACGCCCAGACGGTCTACACCTTC. It codes for CASRGDAQTVYTF. The chain combines TRBV6-1 with TRBJ1-2, with a weak D call TRBD1 (5 bases). In germline, CDR1 is MNHNS, CDR2 SASEGT. This CDR3 is built from 13 residues. V was clipped by 6 bases and J by 10 bases, with 18 bases between them.

The CDR3 DNA reads as TGTGCCAGCAGCTACGGACAGGGCGGCACTGAAGCTTTCTTT. This gives the protein CASSYGQGGTEAFF. This rearrangement joins TRBV11-2 to TRBJ1-1; 8 bases match TRBD1. CDR1 is SGHAT and CDR2 is FQNNGV in the germline V gene. V was clipped by 4 bases and J by 4 bases; unmatched bases: 5. The CDR3 consists of 14 residues.

This chain connects TRBV10-3 to TRBJ2-7; D gene ambiguous. The V gene's germline CDR1 is ENHRY and CDR2 SYGVKD. The CDR3 loop spans 13 amino acids. The V end lost 4 bases, the J end lost 4 bases, and 11 bases lay between the germline ends. DNA for the CDR3: TGTGCCATCAGTGCCGGCCTTCGGTACGAGCAGTACGTC. Protein sequence: CAISAGLRYEQYV.

This clone was seen a few times. This sequence joins TRBV7-9 and TRBJ1-4; possible D gene TRBD1, 6 bases. Trimming cost V 5 bases and J 0 bases, with 13 bases left between them. CDR3 length: 16 residues. Per germline, CDR1 SEHNR and CDR2 FQNEAQ (reference sequence). The CDR3, as DNA: TGTGCCAGCAGCGCAGGACAGCCTGCAACTAATGAAAAACTGTTTTTT. Its translation is CASSAGQPATNEKLFF.

The chain recombines TRBV6-5 with TRBJ1-2; 8 bases match TRBD1. Losses at the gene ends were 5 bases for V and 8 bases for J; bases not matched to a gene: 10. CDR1 is MNHEY and CDR2 is SVGAGI in the germline V gene. The CDR3 contains 14 residues. CDR3 nucleotide sequence: TGTGCCAGCAGTGGGCGGACAGGGAAGAGGGGCTACACCTTC. This gives the protein CASSGRTGKRGYTF.

V gene TRBV29-1 combines with J gene TRBJ2-5, with D possibly being TRBD1 or TRBD2 (5 bases each). Trimming stripped 8 bases from V and 5 bases from J, with 18 bases between. Germline V gene lookup returns CDR1 SQVTM and CDR2 ANQGSEA. The CDR3 has 13 residues. The CDR3 nucleotides are TGCAGCCTCGGGACGTGGGGCGGGGAGACCCAGTACTTC. It yields the protein CSLGTWGGETQYF.

This chain links TRBV6-5 with TRBJ2-5; a possible D gene is TRBD2 (7 bases). Looked up from germline, CDR1 is MNHEY and CDR2 is SVGAGI. Trimming removed 5 bases from V and 4 bases from J, with 11 bases in between. This CDR3 comprises 13 residues. Written as DNA, the CDR3 is TGTGCCAGCAGTGGGGGGGGCCGAGAGACCCAGTACTTC. It codes for CASSGGGRETQYF.

This chain connects TRBV5-5 to TRBJ1-5, with D perhaps TRBD1 (5 bases). The CDR3 sequence is 15 residues long. Germline values: CDR1 SGHKS, CDR2 YYEKEE (reference sequence). Trimming took off 0 bases at V and 2 bases at J, with 9 bases between the two ends. The CDR3 sequence is CASSLASQGNQPQHF. The CDR3 DNA reads TGTGCCAGCAGCTTGGCCTCACAGGGCAATCAGCCCCAGCATTTT.

There are a few counts of this clone. This sequence joins TRBV5-5 and TRBJ1-1; TRBD1 agrees at 8 bases. This CDR3 contains 15 residues. Trimming removed 1 base from V and 4 bases from J; junction bases left unmatched: 6. CDR1 SGHKS and CDR2 YYEKEE come from the germline V gene (reference sequence). CDR3 coding DNA: TGTGCCAGCAGCTTGAGGACAGGGCGAAGCACTGAAGCTTTCTTT. Protein sequence: CASSLRTGRSTEAFF.

The V call is TRBV6-5, the J call TRBJ1-2; a weak D match, TRBD1 (6 bases). Germline lookup yields CDR1 MNHEY and CDR2 SVGAGI. V gave up 6 bases and J gave up 7 bases, with 15 bases separating them. The CDR3 covers 13 residues. CDR3 sequence (DNA): TGTGCCAGCAGACTCCTCACAGGGTCTGGCTACACCTTC. It codes for CASRLLTGSGYTF.

In its sample, this clone was seen a few times. V and J are TRBV4-1 and TRBJ1-5; no reliable D call. This CDR3 spans 15 amino acids. V was shortened by 0 bases and J by 7 bases, with 13 bases between the two germline ends. CDR1 is MGHRA, CDR2 YSYEKL, per germline. CDR3 sequence reads: CASSQDWSNWQPQHF. The CDR3 coding sequence is TGCGCCAGCAGCCAAGATTGGAGTAATTGGCAGCCCCAGCATTTT.

V usage is TRBV5-1 and J usage is TRBJ2-2; D is unresolved. The V gene's germline CDR1 is SGHRS and CDR2 YFSETQ. The V gene lost 2 bases and the J gene lost 3 bases, with 17 bases spanning the gap. CDR3 size: 17 residues. The CDR3 bases are TGCGCCAGCAGCTTACCCCCCGATGGACGTGACACCGGGGAGCTGTTTTTT. This translates into CASSLPPDGRDTGELFF. The complete variable domain, with remaining parts taken from reference TRBV5-1 and TRBJ2-2, reads KAGVTQTPRYLIKTRGQQVTLSCSPISGHRSVSWYQQTPGQGLQFLFEYFSETQRNKGNFPGRFSGRQFSNSRSEMNVSTLELGDSALYLCASSLPPDGRDTGELFFGEGSRLTVL.

This chain joins TRBV7-2 and TRBJ2-1, with D tentatively TRBD1 (5 bases). CDR1 and CDR2 from the germline V gene are SGHTA and FQGNSA. V gave up 5 bases and J gave up 0 bases, with 14 bases separating them. This CDR3 comprises 16 residues. The CDR3 DNA follows: TGTGCCAGCAGCCAAAGTTGGGGCAGCTCCTACAATGAGCAGTTCTTC. Translation gives CASSQSWGSSYNEQFF.

V usage is TRBV28 and J usage is TRBJ2-1; D possibly corresponds to TRBD1 (5 bases). Looked up from germline, CDR1 is MDHEN and CDR2 is SYDVKM. This CDR3 has 17 amino acids. V lost 4 bases to trimming and J lost 1 base, with 17 bases between them. The CDR3 protein is CASSSSSGLASYNEQFF. The CDR3, as DNA: TGTGCCAGCAGTTCCTCATCAGGGTTGGCTTCCTACAATGAGCAGTTCTTC. The entire variable domain, with the rest obtained from reference TRBV28 and TRBJ2-1, is as follows: DVKVTQSSRYLVKRTGEKVFLECVQDMDHENMFWYRQDPGLGLRLIYFSYDVKMKEKGDIPEGYSVSREKKERFSLILESASTNQTSMYLCASSSSSGLASYNEQFFGPGTRLTVL.

This rearrangement joins TRBV11-2 to TRBJ1-6, with D tentatively TRBD1 (6 bases). This CDR3 contains 15 residues. V was pared by 1 base and J by 10 bases, with 14 bases between. CDR1 and CDR2 (germline): SGHAT, FQNNGV. In nucleotides, the CDR3 is TGTGCCAGCAGCTTAGGGCCAGGGGCAGGGTCACCCCTCCACTTT. It is translated as CASSLGPGAGSPLHF.

The chain has TRBV27 and TRBJ1-1, with D maybe TRBD1 (5 bases). CDR3 size: 17 residues. V shed 1 base and J shed 3 bases, with 18 bases lying between them. The germline V gene encodes CDR1 MNHEY and CDR2 SMNVEV (reference sequence). The CDR3, as DNA: TGTGCCAGCAGTTTATTTATGGGGGGTAGGATGGACACTGAAGCTTTCTTT. Its protein is CASSLFMGGRMDTEAFF.

This clone appeared a few times. The chain has TRBV28 and TRBJ2-3; TRBD1 matches at 7 bases. The CDR3 is 18 residues long. Per germline, CDR1 MDHEN and CDR2 SYDVKM. V gave up 9 bases and J gave up 0 bases; unmatched junction bases: 18. The CDR3 reads CASTAPVGDSLSTDTQYF. CDR3 nucleotides: TGTGCCAGTACCGCTCCCGTCGGGGACAGTCTTAGCACAGATACGCAGTATTTT.

The chain joins TRBV18 to TRBJ2-2; D is ambiguous. Germline V gene data show CDR1 as KGHSH and CDR2 as LQKENI. V lost 6 bases and J 1 base, leaving 6 bases between the germline ends. The CDR3 sequence is 13 residues long. The CDR3 sequence is CASSRKNTGELFF. The CDR3 DNA reads TGTGCCAGCTCCCGAAAGAACACCGGGGAGCTGTTTTTT.

V usage is TRBV6-5 and J usage is TRBJ1-2; possibly TRBD1 for D (5 bases). The CDR3 has 13 residues. Trimming pared 2 bases from V and 7 bases from J, leaving 11 bases between. Germline V gene sequence: CDR1 MNHEY, CDR2 SVGAGI. The CDR3 sequence is CASSYDSERGYTF. For the CDR3, the DNA is TGTGCCAGCAGTTACGACAGCGAACGTGGCTACACCTTC.

The chain has TRBV6-5 and TRBJ2-7; D uncertain. V lost 5 bases, J lost 6 bases, and 8 bases lay in between. Germline CDR1 and CDR2: MNHEY and SVGAGI. CDR3 size: 11 residues. Here the CDR3 reads CASSDPGEQYF. The CDR3 DNA follows: TGTGCCAGCAGTGACCCCGGCGAGCAGTACTTC.

This rearrangement joins TRBV29-1 to TRBJ1-2, with TRBD1 as a possible D gene (5 bases). Germline V lookup: CDR1 SQVTM, CDR2 ANQGSEA. This CDR3 is built from 13 residues. Deletions cut 2 bases from V and 7 bases from J, with 14 bases between. CDR3 nucleotides: TGCAGCGTTGAATCTACAGGCCGGGCTGGCTACACCTTC. It encodes CSVESTGRAGYTF. Full variable domain (outside the CDR3, taken from reference TRBV29-1 and TRBJ1-2): SAVISQKPSRDICQRGTSLTIQCQVDSQVTMMFWYRQQPGQSLTLIATANQGSEATYESGFVIDKFPISRPNLTFSTLTVSNMSPEDSSIYLCSVESTGRAGYTFGSGTRLTVV.

V is TRBV5-1 and J is TRBJ1-4, with 9 nucleotides matching TRBD1. The CDR3 is 15 residues long. CDR1 is SGHRS and CDR2 is YFSETQ in the germline V gene. Trimming at V came to 0 bases and at J to 7 bases, leaving 4 bases not matched to a gene. The DNA for the CDR3 is TGCGCCAGCAGCTTGGGAGGGGACAGGGCTGAAAAACTGTTTTTT. This translates into CASSLGGDRAEKLFF.

This chain links TRBV5-1 with TRBJ1-4; D is unclear. Trimming removed 5 bases at V and 12 bases at J, with 23 bases between. Germline V gene sequence: CDR1 SGHRS, CDR2 YFSETQ. The CDR3 is 15 residues long. Here the CDR3 reads CASRPDPGRPTELFF. The CDR3 coding sequence is TGCGCCAGCAGGCCTGATCCGGGCCGGCCTACGGAACTGTTTTTT.

This chain connects TRBV7-2 to TRBJ2-6, with unresolved D. The V gene's germline CDR1 is SGHTA and CDR2 FQGNSA. The V gene lost 4 bases and the J gene lost 2 bases, with 9 bases spanning the gap. The CDR3 consists of 15 residues. The CDR3 DNA reads as TGTGCCAGCAGCTCACCTCGCCCTGGGGCCAACGTCCTGACTTTC. Amino acid sequence: CASSSPRPGANVLTF.

V usage is TRBV6-1 and J usage is TRBJ2-2, with D tentatively TRBD1 or TRBD2 (5 bases each). The germline V and J ends were trimmed by 4 bases and 9 bases, with 12 bases remaining between them. Germline V lookup: CDR1 MNHNS, CDR2 SASEGT. The CDR3 loop spans 13 amino acids. The CDR3 here is CASSGIGTRELFF. For the CDR3, the DNA is TGTGCCAGCAGTGGAATCGGGACCAGGGAGCTGTTTTTT.

This clone occurred a few times. The rearrangement links TRBV7-7 to TRBJ1-1; D is unclear. The germline V gene encodes CDR1 SSHAT and CDR2 FNYEAQ (reference sequence). The CDR3 extends over 13 amino acids. Trimming shortened V by 1 base and J by 2 bases, and 5 bases separated the two germline ends. The DNA for the CDR3 is TGTGCCAGCAGCTTAGGCTCTAACACTGAAGCTTTCTTT. This encodes CASSLGSNTEAFF.